The 9 T cell receptor beta chains presented below share a single source sample, sequenced in a study of response to subunit inactivated influenza vaccine (dated by TCRdb to between 2018 and 2020). Reading the label with the study, this specimen's time point is: 45 days after influenza vaccine administration. Libraries were prepared through RT-PCR. Sequencer: Illumina HiSeq 2500. The raw public reads went through TCRdb reprocessing: fastp at Q25, MiXCR clone calling, in-frame beta chains kept. Here each entry gathers all rows of one CDR3 protein and keeps the most common genes and DNA. The sample table contains about 500,000 distinct CDR3 sequences; only one count was recorded for 13% of them. About 12% of the sample comes from the top ten. The source was PBMCs from blood, collected roughly 47 days after vaccination. The receptor source for this set is a man aged 50-59 years who received an inactivated influenza vaccine. Donor details come from another sample of the same person, matched by shared clones.

The CDR3 DNA reads TGCGCCAGCAGCTTGGCTAGCGGGAGTTGGGAGCAGTTCTTC. This translates into CASSLASGSWEQFF. This rearrangement joins TRBV5-1 to TRBJ2-1; 10 nucleotides match TRBD2. The length of the CDR3 is 14 residues. Germline values: CDR1 SGHRS, CDR2 YFSETQ. V lost 0 bases to trimming and J lost 10 bases; unmatched junction nucleotides: 4.

The chain links TRBV12-3 or TRBV12-4 to TRBJ2-1; TRBD2 is a possible D gene (6 bases). V was trimmed by 4 bases and J by 9 bases, leaving 13 bases between them. This CDR3 has 13 residues. CDR3 region: CASSSGLSIEQFF. The CDR3 DNA is TGTGCCAGCAGTTCGGGACTGTCTATTGAGCAGTTCTTC.

This clonotype was picked up many times. V and J are TRBV29-1 and TRBJ2-7; 7 bases align to TRBD1. Germline CDR1 reads SQVTM; CDR2 reads ANQGSEA. After removal of 6 bases from V and 0 bases from J, the junction contained 8 bases not matched to a gene. The CDR3 is made up of 14 amino acids. Here the CDR3 reads CSVAGTASSYEQYF. CDR3 nucleotides: TGCAGCGTAGCTGGGACAGCCAGCTCCTACGAGCAGTACTTC.

This chain joins TRBV6-2 or TRBV6-3 and TRBJ2-1, with 10 bases aligning to TRBD2. The J segment lost 6 bases and the V segment lost 4 bases, leaving 12 bases of the junction unmatched. The V gene's germline CDR1 is MNHEY and CDR2 SVGEGT. The length of the CDR3 is 17 residues. The CDR3, as DNA: TGTGCCAGCAGTTCGTTGAGGGCCGGACTAGCGGCCAATGAGCAGTTCTTC. Translated: CASSSLRAGLAANEQFF.

The chain carries TRBV28 and TRBJ2-7, with unresolved D. The CDR3 loop spans 15 amino acids. V shed 7 bases and J shed 1 base, with 17 bases lying between them. Per the germline V gene, CDR1 is MDHEN and CDR2 is SYDVKM. CDR3 nucleotide sequence: TGTGCCAGCATCTCCCCCGCCCCCGGGTCCTACGAGCAGTACTTC. Its protein is CASISPAPGSYEQYF.

This clonotype came up a few times. V usage is TRBV28 and J usage is TRBJ1-6; perhaps TRBD1 as D (5 bases). The CDR3 consists of 13 residues. Germline CDR1 and CDR2: MDHEN and SYDVKM. Trimming removed 10 bases from V and 6 bases from J, with 13 bases in between. CDR3 protein: CATVGQGNSPLHF. In DNA, the CDR3 is TGTGCCACCGTGGGGCAGGGTAATTCACCCCTCCACTTT.

The chain has TRBV3-1 and TRBJ2-7; the D gene could be TRBD1 or TRBD2 (5 bases each). V gave up 10 bases and J gave up 0 bases, with 7 bases separating them. Germline V CDR1 and CDR2: LGHDT, YNNKEL (reference sequence). The CDR3 contains 11 residues. The CDR3 nucleotides are TGTGCCACCGGGACCTCCTACGAGCAGTACTTC. Amino acids: CATGTSYEQYF.

This chain uses TRBV6-1 with TRBJ1-5; D might be TRBD1 (5 bases). V was trimmed by 7 bases and J by 4 bases, leaving 11 bases between them. Germline V gene lookup returns CDR1 MNHNS and CDR2 SASEGT. CDR3 length: 13 amino acids. The CDR3 nucleotides are TGTGCCAGCAAAGACAGTATGAATCAGCCCCAGCATTTT. Translation: CASKDSMNQPQHF.

This clonotype was picked up one time. The V call is TRBV12-2, the J call TRBJ1-2; whether TRBD1, the table's D call, matches the DNA was not checked. TRBV12-2 is an annotated pseudogene. CDR3 length: 17 residues. DNA of the CDR3: TGTGCAAGTCGCTTCCCGTCAAAGGACAGCTCCGATCTCGGCTACACCTTC. The encoded protein is CASRFPSKDSSDLGYTF.